This T cell receptor beta chain was retrieved from a study of Ad26.COV2.S vaccination and SARS-CoV-2 variants. At the level of the study: The authors gave Ad26.COV2.S intramuscularly, either once or twice 56 days apart. Whole-study results and caveats: Among vaccine recipients, spike-specific TCR breadth exceeded that of placebo recipients. Reported findings describe substantial breadth in spike-specific CD8+ and CD4+ T cell responses following vaccination.

Treatment given: 19 received Ad26.COV2.S at low or high dose, single or two shots; about 5 received placebo; per-sample allocation not given. On day 63 after the first injection, vaccine and placebo recipients gave samples. Notes on this clone: Its antigen remains unknown.

Data came from immunoSEQ multiplex PCR; TCRdb stores just in-frame clones and leaves some out. The repertoire holds a few hundred thousand clones, roughly 90% seen once, with 10% to 15% in the top ten. The CDR3 is 15 residues long. V was trimmed by 1 base and J by 3 bases, leaving 12 bases between them. Germline V gives CDR1 SGHTA, CDR2 FQGTGA. This sample comprised peripheral blood, obtained in a trial of Ad26.COV2.S vaccine versus placebo. The gene calls are TRBV7-3 and TRBJ2-5; D is uncertain. This TCR was recovered from a person between 18 and 60 years old who received the Ad26.COV2.S COVID-19 vaccine or a placebo. The CDR3 loop reads CASSLNGQIKETQYF. The CDR3 DNA sequence: TGTGCCAGCAGCTTAAACGGGCAGATTAAAGAGACCCAGTACTTC. Full variable domain (rest looked up from reference TRBV7-3 and TRBJ2-5): GAGVSQTPSNKVTEKGKYVELRCDPISGHTALYWYRQSLGQGPEFLIYFQGTGAADDSGLPNDRFFAVRPEGSVSTLKIQRTERGDSAVYLCASSLNGQIKETQYFGPGTRLLVL.